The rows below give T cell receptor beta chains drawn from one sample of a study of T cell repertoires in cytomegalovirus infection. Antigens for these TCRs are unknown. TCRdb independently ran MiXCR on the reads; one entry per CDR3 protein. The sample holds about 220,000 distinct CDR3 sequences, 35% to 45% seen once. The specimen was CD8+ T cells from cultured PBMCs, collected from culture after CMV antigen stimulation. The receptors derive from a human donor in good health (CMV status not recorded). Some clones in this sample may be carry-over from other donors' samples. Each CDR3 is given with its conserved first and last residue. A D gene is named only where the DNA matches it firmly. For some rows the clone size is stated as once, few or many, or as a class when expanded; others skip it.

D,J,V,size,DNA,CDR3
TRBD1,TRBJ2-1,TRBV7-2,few,TGTGCCAGCACCCTCCAAACGTGGACAGGGACGAATGAGCAGTTCTTC,CASTLQTWTGTNEQFF
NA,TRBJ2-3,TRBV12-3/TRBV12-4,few,TGTGCCAGCAGTTTAAAAGGCACAGATACGCAGTATTTT,CASSLKGTDTQYF
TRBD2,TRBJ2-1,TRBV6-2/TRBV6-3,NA,TGTGCCAGTAGTTACTCCCCGGTGGGGGGGATCTACAATGAGCAGTTCTTC,CASSYSPVGGIYNEQFF
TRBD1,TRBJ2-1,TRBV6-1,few,TGTGCCAGCAGACGTTATTTTTTAGGGACAGGGGACTACAATGAGCAGTTCTTC,CASRRYFLGTGDYNEQFF
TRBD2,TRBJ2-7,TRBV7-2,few,TGTGCCAGCAGCTACCACCGACTAGCGGGCTACGAGCAGTACTTC,CASSYHRLAGYEQYF
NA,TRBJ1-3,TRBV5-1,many,TGCGCCAGCAGCCTCGTCCGAGAAGAGGGAAACACCATATATTTT,CASSLVREEGNTIYF
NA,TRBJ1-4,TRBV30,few,TGTGCCTGGAGTGACGGAAGTAATGAAAAACTGTTTTTT,CAWSDGSNEKLFF
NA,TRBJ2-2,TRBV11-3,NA,TGTGCCAGCAGCCTGAGACGGGGGAGCACCGGGGAGCTGTTTTTT,CASSLRRGSTGELFF
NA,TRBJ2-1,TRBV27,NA,TGTGCCAGCAGTTTATCTAGCGGAACATACAATGAGCAGTTCTTC,CASSLSSGTYNEQFF
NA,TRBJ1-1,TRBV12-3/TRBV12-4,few,TGTGCCAGCAGCCCGGCCTTCAGCACTGAAGCTTTCTTT,CASSPAFSTEAFF
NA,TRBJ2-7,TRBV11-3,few,TGTGCCAGCAGCTTAGGAGGGATGAACTACGAGCAGTACTTC,CASSLGGMNYEQYF
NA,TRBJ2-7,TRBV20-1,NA,TGCAGCTCTCGAAGGGTAGAAAGCTACGAGCAGTACTTC,CSSRRVESYEQYF
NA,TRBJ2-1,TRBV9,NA,TGTGCCAGCAGCGTTCTCGAGCGGAGAGAGCAGTTCTTC,CASSVLERREQFF
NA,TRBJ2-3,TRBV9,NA,TGTGCCAGCAGCGTGCATACAGATACGCAGTATTTT,CASSVHTDTQYF
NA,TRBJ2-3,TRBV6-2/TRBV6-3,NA,TGTGCCAGCAGTCCTCGGGCACCACCGGATACGCAGTATTTT,CASSPRAPPDTQYF
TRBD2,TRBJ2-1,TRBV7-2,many,TGTGCCAGCAGCTGGACTAGCGGGGGGGGGAATGAGCAGTTCTTC,CASSWTSGGGNEQFF
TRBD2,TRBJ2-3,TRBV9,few,TGTGCCAGCAGCGTAGCCAGTGAAAGAAGCGGGAGAGTAGGGACAGATACGCAGTATTTT,CASSVASERSGRVGTDTQYF
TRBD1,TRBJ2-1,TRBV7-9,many,TGTGCCAGCAGCCTGGGACAGGGCTCCTACAATGAGCAGTTCTTC,CASSLGQGSYNEQFF
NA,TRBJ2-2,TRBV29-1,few,TGCAGCGTTGTGGACAGGGAGGGCACCGGGGAGCTGTTTTTT,CSVVDREGTGELFF
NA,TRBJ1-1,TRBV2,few,TGTGCCACCCAGGTCGACACTGAAGCTTTCTTT,CATQVDTEAFF
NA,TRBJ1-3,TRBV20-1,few,TGCAGTGCTAGGCCTACAGAGGCTCTGGAAAACACCATATATTTT,CSARPTEALENTIYF
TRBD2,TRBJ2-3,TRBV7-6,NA,TGTGCCAGCGGCGGGGGGTACCCTAGCACAGATACGCAGTATTTT,CASGGGYPSTDTQYF
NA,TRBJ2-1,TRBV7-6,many,TGTGCCAGCAGCTTGGGCGGATCCTACAATGAGCAGTTCTTC,CASSLGGSYNEQFF
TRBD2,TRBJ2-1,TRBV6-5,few,TGTGCCAGCAGTTACTCGACTAGCGCCCACAATGAGCAGTTCTTC,CASSYSTSAHNEQFF
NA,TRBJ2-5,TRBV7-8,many,TGTGCCAGCAGCTTAAGGCCCCGCCGAATGGGAGAGACCCAGTACTTC,CASSLRPRRMGETQYF
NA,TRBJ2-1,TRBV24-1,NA,TGTGCCACCAGTGACCCCAGGGCGGGTGTCTCCTACAATGAGCAGTTCTTC,CATSDPRAGVSYNEQFF
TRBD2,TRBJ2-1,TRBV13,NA,TGTGCCAGCAGTCGGCGGGGGGACAACTACAATGAGCAGTTCTTC,CASSRRGDNYNEQFF
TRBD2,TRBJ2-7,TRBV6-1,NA,TGTGCCAGCAGTGAAATCTCTAGCGGGGGCTACGAGCAGTACTTC,CASSEISSGGYEQYF
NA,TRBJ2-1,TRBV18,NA,TGTGCCAGCTCACCACCGCGGGCCGTTTATGAGCAGTTCTTC,CASSPPRAVYEQFF
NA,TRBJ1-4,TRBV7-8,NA,TGTGCCAGCAGCTCCGCACAGGGTCGCTACAATGAAAAACTGTTTTTT,CASSSAQGRYNEKLFF
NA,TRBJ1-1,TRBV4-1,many,TGCGCCAGCAGCCATCTGAGGGGGAACACTGAAGCTTTCTTT,CASSHLRGNTEAFF
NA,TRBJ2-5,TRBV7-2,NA,TGTGCCAGCAGCTTCCTAGGAGACACGAAGTACTTC,CASSFLGDTKYF
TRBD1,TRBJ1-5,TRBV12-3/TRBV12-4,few,TGTGCCAGCAGTACACAGGGGGCTGGGCAGCCCCAGCATTTT,CASSTQGAGQPQHF
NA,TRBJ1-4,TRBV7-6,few,TGTGCCAGCAGCTTAGGGGCCAGAAGAACTAATGAAAAACTGTTTTTT,CASSLGARRTNEKLFF
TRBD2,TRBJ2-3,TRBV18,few,TGTGCCAGCTCACCACGAAAGCGGGGAGTATACACAGATACGCAGTATTTT,CASSPRKRGVYTDTQYF
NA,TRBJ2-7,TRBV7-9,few,TGTGCCAGCAGCCCCCCCGGGCCCATGCCCTACGAGCAGTACTTC,CASSPPGPMPYEQYF
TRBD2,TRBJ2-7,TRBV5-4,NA,TGTGCCAGCAGGACTGAGGGACTAGGAATAAACGAGCAGTACTTC,CASRTEGLGINEQYF
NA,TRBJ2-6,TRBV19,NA,TGTGCCAGTAGTATATTGGAGGGTGCCTCTCGCTCTGGGGCCAACGTCCTGACTTTC,CASSILEGASRSGANVLTF
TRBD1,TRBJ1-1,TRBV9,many,TGTGCCAGCAGCGCGTACAGGGGCACTGAAGCTTTCTTT,CASSAYRGTEAFF
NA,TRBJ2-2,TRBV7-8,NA,TGTGCCAGCAGCTTAGAGGTTCTAGTGGGTACCGGGGAGCTGTTTTTT,CASSLEVLVGTGELFF
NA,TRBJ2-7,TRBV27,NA,TGTGCCAGCAGTTTGACACTGACTGGCTCCTACGAGCAGTACTTC,CASSLTLTGSYEQYF
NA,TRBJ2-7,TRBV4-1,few,TGCGCCAGCAGCCAAGATAAGGGATACGAGCAGTACTTC,CASSQDKGYEQYF
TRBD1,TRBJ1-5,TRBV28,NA,TGTGCCAGCAGTACCGCCCGGGACAGGGGACAGCCCCAGCATTTT,CASSTARDRGQPQHF
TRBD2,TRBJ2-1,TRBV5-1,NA,TGCGCCAGCATACCGGGACTAGCGGACTCCTACAATGAGCAGTTCTTC,CASIPGLADSYNEQFF
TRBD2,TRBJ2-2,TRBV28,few,TGTGCCAGCACCCTTAGCGGGAGGGGGAACACCGGGGAGCTGTTTTTT,CASTLSGRGNTGELFF
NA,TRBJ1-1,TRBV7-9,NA,TGTGCCAGCAGCCATACAGGACAGATGAACACTGAAGCTTTCTTT,CASSHTGQMNTEAFF
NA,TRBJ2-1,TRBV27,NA,TGTGCCAGCACTTATTCGGCCGGGGCCAAGAACAATGAGCAGTTCTTC,CASTYSAGAKNNEQFF
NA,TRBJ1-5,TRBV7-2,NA,TGTGCCAGCAGCCTACTAGAGACCGAATCCTATAGCAATCAGCCCCAGCATTTT,CASSLLETESYSNQPQHF
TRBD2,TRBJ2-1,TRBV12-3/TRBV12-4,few,TGTGCCAGCAGTTTATCTAGCGGGGGGAATGAGCAGTTCTTC,CASSLSSGGNEQFF
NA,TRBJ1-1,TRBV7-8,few,TGTGCCAGCAGCTTGAATAACATGAACACTGAAGCTTTCTTT,CASSLNNMNTEAFF
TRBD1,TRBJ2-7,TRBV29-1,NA,TGCAGCGTTGAAGTATCGGGACAGGGTTACGAGCAGTACTTC,CSVEVSGQGYEQYF
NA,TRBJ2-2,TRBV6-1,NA,TGTGCCAGCAGATCAGGGGGGGGGACCGGGGAGCTGTTTTTT,CASRSGGGTGELFF
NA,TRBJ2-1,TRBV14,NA,TGTGCCAGCAGCCGGAGCTATGATGAGCAGTTCTTC,CASSRSYDEQFF
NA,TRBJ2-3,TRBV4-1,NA,TGCGCCAGCAGCCAAGATAGAGGGAGAGTCACAGATACGCAGTATTTT,CASSQDRGRVTDTQYF
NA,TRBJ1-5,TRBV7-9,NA,TGTGCCAGCAGCCAAGGGGAGTCAGTCGTTTATAGCAATCAGCCCCAGCATTTT,CASSQGESVVYSNQPQHF
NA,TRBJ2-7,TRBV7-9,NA,TGTGCCAGCAGCCACCGGGACTCCTCCTACGAGCAGTACTTC,CASSHRDSSYEQYF
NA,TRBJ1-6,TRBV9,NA,TGTGCCAGCAGCCCAGGGGACCTTAATTCACCCCTCCACTTT,CASSPGDLNSPLHF
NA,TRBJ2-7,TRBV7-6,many,TGTGCCAGCAGCTTAGGGGGGCGGTCGGGGGAGCAGTACTTC,CASSLGGRSGEQYF
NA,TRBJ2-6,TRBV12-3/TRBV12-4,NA,TGTGCCAGCAGCCAAATTTCCAGCTCTGGGGCCAACGTCCTGACTTTC,CASSQISSSGANVLTF
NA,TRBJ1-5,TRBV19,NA,TGTGCCAGTAGTATAAGCACTCAGATCCGCAATCAGCCCCAGCATTTT,CASSISTQIRNQPQHF